The 27 T cell receptor beta chains below were found in one sample sequenced in a study of blood T cells in healthy people across ages. A sample-barcoded 5' primer and a J-beta primer mix were used in a second PCR of roughly 6 to 11 cycles. Using its own MiXCR run on the 5' RACE reads, TCRdb lists one record per CDR3 protein. The table has hundreds of thousands of distinct CDR3 sequences, around 34% seen once. The specimen was blood. The receptor set was obtained from a man aged 18 to 30 in good health.

This rearrangement joins TRBV6-2 or TRBV6-3 to TRBJ2-4; no firm D call. The CDR3 sequence is 13 residues long. Trimming removed 5 bases at V and 13 bases at J, with 18 bases between. The V gene's germline CDR1 is MNHEY and CDR2 SVGEGT. CDR3 residues: CASSGRRHNEQYF. The CDR3 DNA follows: TGTGCCAGCAGTGGGCGGCGGCACAATGAGCAGTACTTC.

J is TRBJ1-5 and V is TRBV20-1, with D possibly being TRBD1 (5 bases). CDR3 length: 14 amino acids. Per the germline V gene, CDR1 is DFQATT and CDR2 is SNEGSKA (reference sequence). V was trimmed by 1 base and J by 7 bases, leaving 14 bases between them. The CDR3 DNA is TGCAGTGCTAGAGCAGTCGGCAGGGTCCAGCCCCAGCATTTT. Translated, it gives CSARAVGRVQPQHF.

The chain employs TRBV5-1 and TRBJ2-1, with D possibly being TRBD1 (6 bases). CDR1 and CDR2 from the germline V gene are SGHRS and YFSETQ. V was clipped by 0 bases and J by 3 bases, with 10 bases between them. This CDR3 is built from 15 residues. The CDR3 spells CASSLDQGIYNEQFF. The CDR3 DNA is TGCGCCAGCAGCTTGGACCAGGGGATCTACAATGAGCAGTTCTTC.

This clonotype appeared many times. The chain recombines TRBV7-2 with TRBJ2-4; a possible D gene is TRBD1 (6 bases). CDR3 length: 15 residues. Trimming pared 2 bases from V and 4 bases from J, leaving 12 bases between. CDR1 and CDR2 from the germline V gene are SGHTA and FQGNSA. CDR3 bases: TGTGCCAGCAGCTTACAACAGGGATATAAAAACATTCAGTACTTC. It encodes CASSLQQGYKNIQYF.

The chain links TRBV20-1 to TRBJ2-5, with D unresolved. The CDR3 length is 14 residues. Trimming cost V 4 bases and J 6 bases, with 18 bases left between them. CDR1 and CDR2 from the germline V gene are DFQATT and SNEGSKA (reference sequence). As DNA, the CDR3 is TGCAGTGCTATCACTCCAGGCCCCAAAAAGACCCAGTACTTC. This gives the protein CSAITPGPKKTQYF.

V gene TRBV21-1 combines with J gene TRBJ2-7; the D call TRBD2 from the table was never checked on the DNA. TRBV21-1 is a recognized pseudogene. The CDR3 has 16 residues. CDR3 sequence reads: CASSKRLTGQAYEQYF. DNA for the CDR3: TGTGCCAGCAGCAAACGGTTGACGGGCCAAGCCTACGAGCAGTACTTC.

To note about this clonotype: One end of the junction does not line up with germline, which may come from a read error. This chain uses TRBV24-1 with TRBJ2-1; perhaps TRBD1 as D (5 bases). Germline V gene data show CDR1 as KGHDR and CDR2 as SFDVKD. There are 16 residues in the CDR3. As DNA, the CDR3 is TGTGCCACCAGTGATTTGGGCAGGGCGGCCTACAATGATCAGTTCTTC. This gives the protein CATSDLGRAAYNDQFF.

This clonotype was observed at least ten times. V usage is TRBV7-3 and J usage is TRBJ1-6; D is unclear. Trimming left V 6 bases short and J 8 bases short, with 11 bases between. The CDR3 has 13 amino acids. Germline V gene lookup returns CDR1 SGHTA and CDR2 FQGTGA. The DNA of the CDR3 is TGTGCCAGCAGGTTGACGATGGATTCACCCCTCCACTTT. This translates into CASRLTMDSPLHF.

Concerning this clonotype itself: This may arise from a read error, as a much more abundant clone is one base away. The genes are TRBV12-3 or TRBV12-4 and TRBJ2-1, with D possibly matching TRBD1 (6 bases). V gave up 5 bases and J gave up 2 bases, with 13 bases separating them. CDR3 length: 15 residues. Here the CDR3 reads CASSPGVLTYNEQFF. For the CDR3, the DNA is TGTGCCAGCAGTCCAGGGGTCCTTACCTACAATGAGCAGTTCTTC.

This clonotype was seen a few times. The gene calls are TRBV4-3 and TRBJ1-6, with D tentatively TRBD1 (5 bases). Germline assignment: CDR1 LGHNA and CDR2 YSLEER. V was shortened by 0 bases and J by 14 bases, with 17 bases between the two germline ends. CDR3 size: 15 residues. CDR3 nucleotide sequence: TGCGCCAGCAGCCAAGAATGGGGACGAGTATGGACCCTCCACTTT. This translates into CASSQEWGRVWTLHF.

This clonotype was picked up a small number of times. The chain joins TRBV12-3 or TRBV12-4 to TRBJ2-2; no definite D call. Trimming pared 7 bases from V and 1 base from J, leaving 4 bases between. CDR3 size: 12 residues. CDR3 sequence (DNA): TGTGCCAGCAAAGTGAACACCGGGGAGCTGTTTTTT. Its translation: CASKVNTGELFF.

This clonotype was counted only a few times. The chain couples TRBV20-1 to TRBJ1-5; 7 nucleotides agree with TRBD1. V lost 6 bases to trimming and J lost 0 bases; unmatched junction nucleotides: 23. CDR1 and CDR2 from the germline V gene are DFQATT and SNEGSKA (reference sequence). The CDR3 extends over 20 amino acids. The CDR3 is CSARPRTGGTALYSNQPQHF. The CDR3, as DNA: TGCAGTGCCCGACCCAGAACCGGGGGGACAGCCCTGTATAGCAATCAGCCCCAGCATTTT.

This clonotype was seen at least ten times. This chain uses TRBV7-2 with TRBJ1-2; no definite D call. The ends were cut back, 4 bases at V and 8 bases at J, with 14 bases in the middle. Germline V gene sequence: CDR1 SGHTA, CDR2 FQGNSA. CDR3 length: 13 amino acids. The CDR3 spells CASSSDTMGGYTF. CDR3 nucleotides: TGTGCCAGCAGCTCAGATACCATGGGGGGCTACACCTTC.

The V gene is TRBV6-1, the J gene TRBJ1-1; D gene unclear. The V gene lost 5 bases and the J gene lost 4 bases, with 14 bases spanning the gap. Germline CDR1 MNHNS, CDR2 SASEGT. This CDR3 comprises 14 residues. CDR3 amino acids: CASSRNRGGTEAFF. The CDR3 coding sequence is TGTGCCAGCAGTAGGAACCGCGGCGGCACTGAAGCTTTCTTT.

The chain combines TRBV20-1 with TRBJ1-5; a possible D gene is TRBD1 (5 bases). Germline V gene sequence: CDR1 DFQATT, CDR2 SNEGSKA (reference sequence). The germline V and J ends were trimmed by 0 bases and 6 bases, with 15 bases remaining between them. There are 15 residues in the CDR3. Here the CDR3 DNA reads TGCAGTGCTAGAGATCGTCGTGGAGGGACTCAGCCCCAGCATTTT. It specifies CSARDRRGGTQPQHF.

This clonotype was seen many times. V gene TRBV20-1 combines with J gene TRBJ2-1; 7 nucleotides line up with TRBD2. The CDR3 extends over 13 amino acids. V was clipped by 4 bases and J by 7 bases; unmatched bases: 7. From germline, CDR1 is DFQATT and CDR2 SNEGSKA (reference sequence). CDR3: CSAKDPGGNEQFF. The CDR3, as DNA: TGCAGTGCTAAAGACCCCGGGGGGAATGAGCAGTTCTTC.

This clonotype occurred many times. The rearrangement links TRBV12-3 or TRBV12-4 to TRBJ2-1, with D unresolved. The V end lost 0 bases, the J end lost 10 bases, and 7 bases lay between the germline ends. The CDR3 runs to 12 residues. DNA of the CDR3: TGTGCCAGCAGTTTAGCACACTACGAGCAGTTCTTC. Translation gives CASSLAHYEQFF.

This clonotype has more than one count but fewer than ten. This sequence joins TRBV20-1 and TRBJ2-1; 11 nucleotides align to TRBD2. This CDR3 has 15 amino acids. V shed 6 bases and J 5 bases; nucleotides not matched to a gene: 9. Germline-derived CDR1 and CDR2 are DFQATT and SNEGSKA (reference sequence). This CDR3 reads CSAAVVAGGHNEQFF. CDR3 DNA: TGCAGTGCGGCAGTGGTAGCGGGGGGGCACAATGAGCAGTTCTTC.

A note on this clonotype: This could be a read error, since a much larger clone is one nucleotide away. The genes are TRBV5-6 and TRBJ2-4; tentatively, D is TRBD2 (5 bases). The germline V gene encodes CDR1 SGHDT and CDR2 YYEEEE. Trimming pared 5 bases from V and 1 base from J, leaving 13 bases between. This CDR3 is built from 15 residues. CDR3 coding DNA: TGTGCCAGCAGTTTCGGGGTGATGGCCAAAAACATTCAGTACTTC. The encoded protein is CASSFGVMAKNIQYF.

The chain combines TRBV7-2 with TRBJ1-4; 8 bases map to TRBD1. Trimming cost V 4 bases and J 7 bases; bases outside gene matches: 5. The CDR3 totals 14 residues. Germline CDR1 is SGHTA and CDR2 is FQGNSA. CDR3 residues: CASSSRQGSEKLFF. CDR3 sequence (DNA): TGTGCCAGCAGCTCCAGACAGGGGAGTGAAAAACTGTTTTTT.

This clonotype was observed a few times. This chain joins TRBV20-1 and TRBJ2-3, with D perhaps TRBD1 or TRBD2 (7 bases each). The V and J ends lost 4 bases and 5 bases respectively, with 16 bases between them. Germline CDR1 and CDR2: DFQATT and SNEGSKA (reference sequence). This CDR3 comprises 14 residues. The CDR3 bases are TGCAGTGCTATCAGGGGGGGCCGGGAAGATACGCAGTATTTT. It yields the protein CSAIRGGREDTQYF.

The V call is TRBV5-1, the J call TRBJ2-7; no definite D call. There are 14 residues in the CDR3. The V gene lost 3 bases and the J gene lost 2 bases, with 12 bases spanning the gap. Germline assignment: CDR1 SGHRS and CDR2 YFSETQ. CDR3 in amino acids: CASSSNSATYEQYF. In nucleotides, the CDR3 is TGCGCCAGCAGCTCAAACAGCGCTACCTACGAGCAGTACTTC.

This clonotype was observed at least ten times. The V gene is TRBV12-3 or TRBV12-4, the J gene TRBJ1-2; 7 bases line up with TRBD1. The CDR3 length is 14 residues. With 6 bases clipped from V and 5 bases from J, the junction kept 9 bases outside the gene matches. CDR3 sequence reads: CASSPDRDDYGYTF. In DNA form, the CDR3 reads TGTGCCAGCAGCCCCGACAGGGATGATTATGGCTACACCTTC.

This clonotype was seen a few times. This chain links TRBV27 with TRBJ2-3; the match to TRBD1 covers 8 bases. Germline trimming cut 3 bases from V and 1 base from J; bases unmatched to any gene: 3. Germline values: CDR1 MNHEY, CDR2 SMNVEV (reference sequence). This CDR3 has 15 amino acids. The CDR3 bases are TGTGCCAGCAGTTTTGACAGGGGAGGCACAGATACGCAGTATTTT. Translation gives CASSFDRGGTDTQYF.

In nucleotides, the CDR3 is TGCAGCGTTGAACGGACTAGCGGGGGAGTCGATGAGCAGTACTTC. Protein: CSVERTSGGVDEQYF. The chain is built from TRBV29-1 and TRBJ2-5; 13 bases map to TRBD2. In germline, CDR1 is SQVTM, CDR2 ANQGSEA. The V segment lost 2 bases and the J segment 11 bases; nucleotides outside the gene matches: 11. The CDR3 contains 15 residues.

The genes are TRBV5-1 and TRBJ2-1; D is possibly TRBD1 or TRBD2 (5 bases each). Trimming cost V 6 bases and J 0 bases, with 19 bases left between them. The CDR3 runs 17 residues. Per germline, CDR1 SGHRS and CDR2 YFSETQ. The CDR3 sequence: CASTRGDPGASYNEQFF. The CDR3, as DNA: TGCGCCAGCACTAGGGGAGATCCCGGAGCCTCCTACAATGAGCAGTTCTTC.

In this sample, this clonotype turned up a few times. V gene TRBV6-1 combines with J gene TRBJ1-1; tentatively, D is TRBD1 (6 bases). From germline, CDR1 is MNHNS and CDR2 SASEGT. The CDR3 sequence is 12 residues long. With 4 bases removed from V and 5 bases from J, the gap between germline ends came to 8 bases. The CDR3 spells CASSAGVTEAFF. The CDR3 nucleotides are TGTGCCAGCAGTGCAGGGGTTACTGAAGCTTTCTTT.